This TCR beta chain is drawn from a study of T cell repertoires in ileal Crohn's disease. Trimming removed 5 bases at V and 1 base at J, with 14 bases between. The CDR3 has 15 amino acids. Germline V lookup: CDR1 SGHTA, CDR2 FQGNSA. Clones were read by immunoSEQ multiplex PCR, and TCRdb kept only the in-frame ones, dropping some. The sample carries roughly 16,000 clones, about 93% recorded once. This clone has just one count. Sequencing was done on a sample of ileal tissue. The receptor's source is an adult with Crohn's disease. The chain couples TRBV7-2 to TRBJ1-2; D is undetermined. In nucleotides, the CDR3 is TGTGCCAGCAGCCCCTATCTGGTAATTAACTATGGCTACACCTTC. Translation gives CASSPYLVINYGYTF.